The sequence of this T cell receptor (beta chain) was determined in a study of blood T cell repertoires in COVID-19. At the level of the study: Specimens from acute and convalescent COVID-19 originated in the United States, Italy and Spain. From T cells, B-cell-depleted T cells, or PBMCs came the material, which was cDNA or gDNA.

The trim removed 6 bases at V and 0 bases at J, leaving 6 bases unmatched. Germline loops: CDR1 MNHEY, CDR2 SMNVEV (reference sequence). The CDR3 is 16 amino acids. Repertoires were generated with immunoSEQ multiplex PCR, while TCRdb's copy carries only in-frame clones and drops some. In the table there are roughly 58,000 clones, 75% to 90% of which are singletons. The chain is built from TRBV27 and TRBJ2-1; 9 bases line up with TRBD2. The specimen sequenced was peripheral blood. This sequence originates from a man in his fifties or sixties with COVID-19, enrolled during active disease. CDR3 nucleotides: TGTGCCAGCAGACTTAGCGGGAGCTCCTCCTACAATGAGCAGTTCTTC. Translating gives CASRLSGSSSYNEQFF.